This T cell receptor (beta chain) was observed in a study of CD8+CD57+ T cells in acquired aplastic anemia. Trimming cost V 5 bases and J 4 bases, with 17 bases left between them. Germline V gene lookup returns CDR1 LNHDA and CDR2 SQIVND (reference sequence). This CDR3 region has 15 residues. For sequencing, patients were chosen who had shown expansion of CD8+CD57+ cells by flow cytometry. TCR beta VDJ and CDR3 profiling used genomic DNA as template. Each CDR3 protein gets one entry after TCRdb re-called the reads with MiXCR. The table records approximately 300,000 distinct CDR3 sequences, under 65% of them present only once.

Source material: sorted CD4+, CD8+, or CD8+CD57+ T cells (not recorded which) from PBMCs. The chain recombines TRBV19 with TRBJ2-5; a possible D gene is TRBD1 (6 bases). The receptor was derived from a human donor with aplastic anemia. The chain's CDR3 is CASSGSPDRIETQYF. CDR3 nucleotides: TGTGCCAGTAGTGGATCCCCGGACAGAATAGAGACCCAGTACTTC. The full variable domain, with the rest looked up from reference TRBV19 and TRBJ2-5, is DGGITQSPKYLFRKEGQNVTLSCEQNLNHDAMYWYRQDPGQGLRLIYYSQIVNDFQKGDIAEGYSVSREKKESFPLTVTSAQKNPTAFYLCASSGSPDRIETQYFGPGTRLLVL.